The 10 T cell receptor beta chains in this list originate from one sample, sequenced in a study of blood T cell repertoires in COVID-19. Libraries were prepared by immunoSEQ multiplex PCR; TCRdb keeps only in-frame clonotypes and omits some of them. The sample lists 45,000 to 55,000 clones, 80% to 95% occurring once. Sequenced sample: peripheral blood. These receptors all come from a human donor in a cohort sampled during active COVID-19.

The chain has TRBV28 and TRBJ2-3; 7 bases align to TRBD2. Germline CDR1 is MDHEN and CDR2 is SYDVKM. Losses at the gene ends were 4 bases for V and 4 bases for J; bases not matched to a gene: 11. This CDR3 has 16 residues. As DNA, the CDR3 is TGTGCCAGCAGTTCAGCCGGCGGGAGCGTCTCAGATACGCAGTATTTT. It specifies CASSSAGGSVSDTQYF. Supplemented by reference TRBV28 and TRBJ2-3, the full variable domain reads DVKVTQSSRYLVKRTGEKVFLECVQDMDHENMFWYRQDPGLGLRLIYFSYDVKMKEKGDIPEGYSVSREKKERFSLILESASTNQTSMYLCASSSAGGSVSDTQYFGPGTRLTVL.

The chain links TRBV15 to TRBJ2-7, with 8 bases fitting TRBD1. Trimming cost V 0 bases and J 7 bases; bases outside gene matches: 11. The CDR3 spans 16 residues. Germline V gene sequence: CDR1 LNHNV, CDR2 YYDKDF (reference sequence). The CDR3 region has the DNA TGTGCCACCAGCAGAGACGGCAGGGGGCAGTCGGGTGAGCAGTACTTC. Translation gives CATSRDGRGQSGEQYF.

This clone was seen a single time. The CDR3 loop reads CASSPRLAGGRGNEQFF. The CDR3 bases are TGTGCCAGCAGTCCTCGACTAGCGGGTGGGAGGGGTAATGAGCAGTTCTTC. This chain uses TRBV6-6 with TRBJ2-1; the match to TRBD2 covers 10 bases. CDR3 length: 17 amino acids. Looked up from germline, CDR1 is MNHNY and CDR2 is SVGAGI (reference sequence). With V trimmed by 5 bases and J by 7 bases, 14 bases remained unmatched.

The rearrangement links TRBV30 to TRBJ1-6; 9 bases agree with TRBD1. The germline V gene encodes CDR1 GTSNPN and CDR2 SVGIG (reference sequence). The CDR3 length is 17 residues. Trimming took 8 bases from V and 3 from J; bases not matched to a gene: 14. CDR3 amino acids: CAGKTRTGANYNSPLHF. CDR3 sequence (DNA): TGTGCCGGAAAAACAAGGACAGGGGCGAACTATAATTCACCCCTCCACTTT. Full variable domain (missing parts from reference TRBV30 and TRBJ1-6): SQTIHQWPATLVQPVGSPLSLECTVEGTSNPNLYWYRQAAGRGLQLLFYSVGIGQISSEVPQNLSASRPQDRQFILSSKKLLLSDSGFYLCAGKTRTGANYNSPLHFGNGTRLTVT.

DNA for the CDR3: TGTGCCATCAGGTCCGGGACAGGGGGCGACTATGGCTACACCTTC. It yields the protein CAIRSGTGGDYGYTF. J is TRBJ1-2 and V is TRBV10-3; 12 nucleotides align to TRBD1. This CDR3 comprises 15 residues. Germline CDR1 and CDR2: ENHRY and SYGVKD. Losses at the gene ends were 6 bases for V and 3 bases for J; bases not matched to a gene: 5.

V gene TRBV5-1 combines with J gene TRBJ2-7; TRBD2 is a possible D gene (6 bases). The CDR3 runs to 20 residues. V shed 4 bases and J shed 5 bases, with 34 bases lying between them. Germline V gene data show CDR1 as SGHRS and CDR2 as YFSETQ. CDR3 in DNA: TGCGCCAGCAGCCACCAGATTAGCCGACGGCAGACGGGAGCATTGGACGAGCAGTACTTC. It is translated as CASSHQISRRQTGALDEQYF.

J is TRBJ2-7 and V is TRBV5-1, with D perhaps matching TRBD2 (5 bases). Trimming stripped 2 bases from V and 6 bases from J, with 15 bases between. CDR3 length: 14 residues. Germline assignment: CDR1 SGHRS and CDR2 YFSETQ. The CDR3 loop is CASSLETRRGEQYF. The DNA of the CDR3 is TGCGCCAGCAGCTTAGAAACTCGACGGGGCGAGCAGTACTTC.

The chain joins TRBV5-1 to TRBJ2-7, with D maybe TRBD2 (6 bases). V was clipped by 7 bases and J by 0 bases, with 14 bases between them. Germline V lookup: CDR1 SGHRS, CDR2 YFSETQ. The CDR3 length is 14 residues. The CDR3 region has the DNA TGCGCCAGCCGGAGGGCTAGCGTCTCCTACGAGCAGTACTTC. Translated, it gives CASRRASVSYEQYF.

This CDR3 reads CASSQGTHTGELFF. The CDR3 DNA sequence: TGTGCCAGCTCACAGGGGACTCACACCGGGGAGCTGTTTTTT. The chain recombines TRBV18 with TRBJ2-2; D is possibly TRBD2 (6 bases). Per the germline V gene, CDR1 is KGHSH and CDR2 is LQKENI. V lost 4 bases to trimming and J lost 3 bases, with 9 bases between them. This CDR3 comprises 14 residues.

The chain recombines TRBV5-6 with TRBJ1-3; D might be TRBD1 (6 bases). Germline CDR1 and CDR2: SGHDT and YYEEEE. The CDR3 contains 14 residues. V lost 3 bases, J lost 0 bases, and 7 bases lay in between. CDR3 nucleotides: TGTGCCAGCAGCTGGACAGTCTCTGGAAACACCATATATTTT. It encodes CASSWTVSGNTIYF.